These T cell receptor beta chains were read from a single sample in a study of brain T cells in children with intractable seizures. Clones were read by immunoSEQ multiplex PCR, and TCRdb kept only the in-frame ones, dropping some. Of about 110,000 clones in the sample, 90% to 95% were seen once. Sample: peripheral blood, taken at surgery. The receptors originated from a boy less than two years old with hemimegalencephaly and intractable seizures. Each CDR3 is given with its conserved first and last residue.

TRBV11-3	TRBJ1-3	CASSFGGPYSGNTIYF
TRBV19	TRBJ1-2	CASSISVNYGYTF
TRBV6-5	TRBJ2-3	CASSRTGGGTDTQYF
TRBV27	TRBJ2-2	CASSFAGELFF
TRBV19	TRBJ2-3	CASSIHRDRGRNTQYF
TRBV28	TRBJ2-7	CALSPGLAKRRQYF
TRBV5-5	TRBJ1-2	CASSLGGDGYTF
TRBV19	TRBJ2-1	CASSLSTGSEQFF
TRBV28	TRBJ2-5	CASSYPEETQYF
TRBV2	TRBJ2-7	CASQRRAGGGSYEQYF
TRBV27	TRBJ2-3	CASSFLGTLDTQYF
TRBV28	TRBJ2-5	CASSFGLAGRKTQYF
TRBV3-1/TRBV3-2	TRBJ2-1	CASSQLETGGYNEQFF
TRBV18	TRBJ2-3	CASSPRSADTQYF
TRBV7-2	TRBJ2-7	CASSPGPAHQLYEQYF
TRBV4-1	TRBJ2-2	CASSPGNTGELFF
TRBV9	TRBJ1-6	CASSVTGGDHNSPLHF
TRBV7-2	TRBJ1-4	CASSLTGSSNEKLFF
TRBV5-4	TRBJ2-1	CASRLQTYNEQFF
TRBV29-1	TRBJ2-7	CSVRVVEQYF
TRBV10-3	TRBJ2-1	CAISSRLAEYNEQFF
TRBV5-6	TRBJ1-2	CASSGDRFNYGYTF
TRBV12-5	TRBJ2-7	CASGGGLTGGYEQYF
TRBV2	TRBJ2-5	CASSDYLQVTQYF
TRBV28	TRBJ2-3	CASSLGSGGDTQYF
TRBV20-1	TRBJ2-1	CSASPREGYNEQFF
TRBV10-3	TRBJ1-2	CATREDSNYGYTF
TRBV7-3	TRBJ2-3	CASSLTSATDTQYF
TRBV7-9	TRBJ2-1	CASSLVWQPNEQFF
TRBV27	TRBJ1-6	CASSLSNGSLHF
TRBV7-9	TRBJ2-1	CASSLARGEQFF
TRBV5-1	TRBJ2-5	CASSANPQQETQYF
TRBV19	TRBJ1-6	CASSIIPSLNSPLHF
TRBV7-2	TRBJ2-1	CASSFALAEQQFF
TRBV6-5	TRBJ2-3	CVATSGAISGTQYF
TRBV4-2	TRBJ2-7	CASSQAGTYEQYF
TRBV29-1	TRBJ1-1	CSVRQGANTEAFF